This TCR beta chain came from a study of T cell responses to AZD1222 COVID-19 vaccine. As regards this clone: Its antigen is not identified.

Broader study findings: Nearly half of spike-specific TCRs reportedly target unmutated variant regions. Donors skewed white British and female; clonal diversity was possibly underestimated.

CDR1 and CDR2 (germline): SGDLS, YYNGEE. The CDR3 contains 13 residues. V was trimmed by 0 bases and J by 5 bases, leaving 8 bases between them. The assay was immunoSEQ multiplex PCR, and TCRdb's table has in-frame clones only and misses some. The table includes 120,000 to 150,000 clones, 75% to 90% detected once. The chain employs TRBV9 and TRBJ1-1; D unresolved. Sequenced here: peripheral blood, sampled on day 0 of MenACWY control vaccination. This TCR derives from an adult in good health. CDR3 protein: CASSVVIGTEAFF. The CDR3 DNA is TGTGCCAGCAGCGTAGTGATCGGTACTGAAGCTTTCTTT.